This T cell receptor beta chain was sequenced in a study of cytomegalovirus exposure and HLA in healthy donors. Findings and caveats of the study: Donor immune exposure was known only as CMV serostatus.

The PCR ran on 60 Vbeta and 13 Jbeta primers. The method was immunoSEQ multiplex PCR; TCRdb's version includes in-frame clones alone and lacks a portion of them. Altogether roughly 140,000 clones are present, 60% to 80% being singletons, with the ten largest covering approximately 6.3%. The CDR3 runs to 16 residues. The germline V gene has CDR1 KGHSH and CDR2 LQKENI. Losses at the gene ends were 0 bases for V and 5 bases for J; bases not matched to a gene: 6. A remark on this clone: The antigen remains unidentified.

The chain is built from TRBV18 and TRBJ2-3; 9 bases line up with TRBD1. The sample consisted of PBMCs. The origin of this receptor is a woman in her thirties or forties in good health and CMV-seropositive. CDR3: CASSPPVGTGIDTQYF. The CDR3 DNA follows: TGTGCCAGCTCACCACCGGTAGGGACAGGGATAGATACGCAGTATTTT.